The clone carrying this T cell receptor (beta chain) was detected ten times or more. The antigen is not known. With V trimmed by 5 bases and J by 6 bases, 4 bases remained unmatched. There are 12 residues in the CDR3. Until they underwent thyroid surgery, no patient had received any treatment. Via MiXCR, TCRdb re-called the PCR reads. The repertoire holds about 89,000 clones, with roughly an eighth as singletons. This sample was taken from a study of metastatic and nonmetastatic thyroid tumors. On the study more broadly: Patients with malignant and benign thyroid disease provided blood and tumor or nodule tissue, whose repertoires were compared.

Study outcomes and limitations: As reported, TCR beta diversity in blood and tumor was significantly higher in malignant thyroid tumors than in benign nodules.

The material sequenced was tumor tissue. This clonotype was obtained from a female donor with papillary thyroid cancer or a benign thyroid nodule (not recorded which). Some clones in this sample may be carry-over from other donors' samples. The chain uses TRBV12-3 or TRBV12-4 and TRBJ2-7, with TRBD1 identical over 7 bases. CDR3 protein: CASSPTGVEQYF. CDR3 nucleotide sequence: TGTGCCAGCAGTCCAACAGGGGTCGAGCAGTACTTC.